This T cell receptor beta chain was identified during a study of T cell responses to AZD1222 COVID-19 vaccine. On this clone: What it recognizes is unknown.

Points from the study as a whole: Breadth and depth of Spike-specific TCRs rose after two AZD1222 doses. Only a handful of AZD1222 recipients tested seropositive at baseline.

CDR1 is LNHDA and CDR2 is SQIVND in the germline V gene (reference sequence). The V end lost 5 bases, the J end lost 2 bases, and 25 bases lay between the germline ends. The CDR3 contains 18 residues. Here immunoSEQ multiplex PCR was the method, and the copy in TCRdb shows in-frame clones only, minus some. This repertoire shows 100,000 to 150,000 clones, about 82% found once; its top ten account for approximately 12%. The sequenced sample was peripheral blood, obtained on day 0 of AZD1222 vaccination. The genes are TRBV19 and TRBJ2-7, with D perhaps assigned TRBD1 or TRBD2 (5 bases each). The receptor was derived from an adult in good health. Here the CDR3 reads CASSVQWDPLTDPYEQYF. CDR3 bases: TGTGCCAGTAGTGTCCAGTGGGACCCCCTAACCGATCCCTACGAGCAGTACTTC. Full variable domain (remainder filled in from reference TRBV19 and TRBJ2-7): DGGITQSPKYLFRKEGQNVTLSCEQNLNHDAMYWYRQDPGQGLRLIYYSQIVNDFQKGDIAEGYSVSREKKESFPLTVTSAQKNPTAFYLCASSVQWDPLTDPYEQYFGPGTRLTVT.